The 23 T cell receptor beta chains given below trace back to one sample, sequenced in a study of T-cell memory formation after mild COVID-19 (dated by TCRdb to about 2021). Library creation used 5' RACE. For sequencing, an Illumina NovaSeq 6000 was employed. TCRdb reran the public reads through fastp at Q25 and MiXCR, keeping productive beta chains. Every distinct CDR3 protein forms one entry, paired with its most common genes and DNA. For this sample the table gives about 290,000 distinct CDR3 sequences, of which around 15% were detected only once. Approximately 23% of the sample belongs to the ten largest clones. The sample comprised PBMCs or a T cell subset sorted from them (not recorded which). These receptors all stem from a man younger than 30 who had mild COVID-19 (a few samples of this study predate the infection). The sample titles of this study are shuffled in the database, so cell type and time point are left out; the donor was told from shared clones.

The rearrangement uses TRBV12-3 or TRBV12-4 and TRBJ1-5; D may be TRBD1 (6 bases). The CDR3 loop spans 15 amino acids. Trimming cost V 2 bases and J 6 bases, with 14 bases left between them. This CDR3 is CASSLSGANGQPQHF. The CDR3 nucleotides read TGTGCCAGCAGTTTATCAGGGGCGAACGGTCAGCCCCAGCATTTT.

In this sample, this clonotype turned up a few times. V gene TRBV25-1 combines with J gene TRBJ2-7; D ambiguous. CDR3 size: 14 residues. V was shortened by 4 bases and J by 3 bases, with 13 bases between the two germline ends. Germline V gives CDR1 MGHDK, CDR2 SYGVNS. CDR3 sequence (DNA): TGTGCCAGCAGTGCTTCCGGATCTAACTACGAGCAGTACTTC. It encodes CASSASGSNYEQYF.

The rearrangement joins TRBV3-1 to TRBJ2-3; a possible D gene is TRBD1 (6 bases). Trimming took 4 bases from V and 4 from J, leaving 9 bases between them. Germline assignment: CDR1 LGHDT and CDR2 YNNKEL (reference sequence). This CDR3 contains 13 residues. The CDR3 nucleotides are TGTGCCAGCAGCCTCAAGGGGGCAGATACGCAGTATTTT. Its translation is CASSLKGADTQYF.

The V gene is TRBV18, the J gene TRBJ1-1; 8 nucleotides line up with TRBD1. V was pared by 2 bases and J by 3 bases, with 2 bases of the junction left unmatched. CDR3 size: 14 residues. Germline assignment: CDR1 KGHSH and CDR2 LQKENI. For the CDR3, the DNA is TGTGCCAGCTCACCAAAACAGGGGGACACTGAAGCTTTCTTT. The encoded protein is CASSPKQGDTEAFF. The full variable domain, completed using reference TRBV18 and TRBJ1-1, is NAGVMQNPRHLVRRRGQEARLRCSPMKGHSHVYWYRQLPEEGLKFMVYLQKENIIDESGMPKERFSAEFPKEGPSILRIQQVVRGDSAAYFCASSPKQGDTEAFFGQGTRLTVV.

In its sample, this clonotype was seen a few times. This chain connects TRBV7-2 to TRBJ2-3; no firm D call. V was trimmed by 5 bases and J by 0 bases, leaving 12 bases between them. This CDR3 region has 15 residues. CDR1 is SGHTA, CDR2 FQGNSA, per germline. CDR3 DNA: TGTGCCAGCAGCCGAAGTTACTTAAGCACAGATACGCAGTATTTT. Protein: CASSRSYLSTDTQYF.

CDR3 residues: CASSLGGSDPSPLHF. For the CDR3, the DNA is TGCGCCAGCAGCTTGGGGGGTTCGGATCCTTCACCCCTCCACTTT. The rearrangement uses TRBV5-1 and TRBJ1-6; D gene ambiguous. Germline V gene data show CDR1 as SGHRS and CDR2 as YFSETQ. CDR3 length equals 15 residues. Trimming pared 0 bases from V and 9 bases from J, leaving 13 bases between. Looking up the rest from reference TRBV5-1 and TRBJ1-6 gives the full variable domain: KAGVTQTPRYLIKTRGQQVTLSCSPISGHRSVSWYQQTPGQGLQFLFEYFSETQRNKGNFPGRFSGRQFSNSRSEMNVSTLELGDSALYLCASSLGGSDPSPLHFGNGTRLTVT.

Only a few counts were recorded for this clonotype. The CDR3 reads CASSPLSGPAKNIQYF. As DNA, the CDR3 is TGTGCCAGCAGCCCCCTTTCAGGGCCAGCCAAAAACATTCAGTACTTC. The chain uses TRBV7-2 and TRBJ2-4, with a weak D call TRBD1 (5 bases). V shed 5 bases and J shed 0 bases, with 14 bases lying between them. There are 16 residues in the CDR3. Per the germline V gene, CDR1 is SGHTA and CDR2 is FQGNSA.

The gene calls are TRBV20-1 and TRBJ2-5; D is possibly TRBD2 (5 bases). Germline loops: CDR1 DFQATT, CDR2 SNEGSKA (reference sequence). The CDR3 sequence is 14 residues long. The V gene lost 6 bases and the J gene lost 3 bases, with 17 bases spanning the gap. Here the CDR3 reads CSATEGALEETQYF. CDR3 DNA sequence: TGCAGTGCAACCGAGGGAGCCTTGGAAGAGACCCAGTACTTC.

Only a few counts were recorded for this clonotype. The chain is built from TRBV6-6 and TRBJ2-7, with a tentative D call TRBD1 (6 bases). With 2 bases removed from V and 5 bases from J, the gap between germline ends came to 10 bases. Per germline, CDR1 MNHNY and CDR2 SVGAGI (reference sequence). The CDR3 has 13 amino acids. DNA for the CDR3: TGTGCCAGCAGTTACCGGGCAGGGGACGAGCAGTACGTC. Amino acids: CASSYRAGDEQYV.

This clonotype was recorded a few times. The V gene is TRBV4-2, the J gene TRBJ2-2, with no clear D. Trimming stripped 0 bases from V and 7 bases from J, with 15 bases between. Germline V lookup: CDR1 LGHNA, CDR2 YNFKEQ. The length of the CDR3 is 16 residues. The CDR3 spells CASSQEGRLNGGELFF. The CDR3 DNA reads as TGTGCCAGCAGCCAAGAGGGCCGCCTTAATGGCGGGGAGCTGTTTTTT.

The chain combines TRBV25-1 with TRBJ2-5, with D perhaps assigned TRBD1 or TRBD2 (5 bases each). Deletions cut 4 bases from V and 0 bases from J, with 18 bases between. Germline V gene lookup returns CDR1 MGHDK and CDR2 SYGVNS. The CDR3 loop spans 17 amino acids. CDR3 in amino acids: CASSGPPGTEHQETQYF. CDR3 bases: TGTGCCAGCAGTGGCCCGCCCGGGACGGAACACCAAGAGACCCAGTACTTC.

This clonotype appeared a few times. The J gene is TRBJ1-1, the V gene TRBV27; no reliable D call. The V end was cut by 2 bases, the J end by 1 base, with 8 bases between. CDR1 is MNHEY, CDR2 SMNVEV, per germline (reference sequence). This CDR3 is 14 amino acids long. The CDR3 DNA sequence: TGTGCCAGCAGTTTAAGTGCAGGGAACACTGAAGCTTTCTTT. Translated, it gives CASSLSAGNTEAFF.

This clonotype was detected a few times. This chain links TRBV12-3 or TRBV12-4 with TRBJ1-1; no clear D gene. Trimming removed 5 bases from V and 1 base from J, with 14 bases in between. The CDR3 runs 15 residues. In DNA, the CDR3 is TGTGCCAGCAGTCTTCATGAGGACTCGAACACTGAAGCTTTCTTT. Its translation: CASSLHEDSNTEAFF.

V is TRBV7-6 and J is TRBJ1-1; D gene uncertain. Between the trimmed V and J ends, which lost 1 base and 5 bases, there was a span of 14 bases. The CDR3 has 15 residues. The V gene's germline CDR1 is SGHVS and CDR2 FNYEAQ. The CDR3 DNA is TGTGCCAGCAGCTTAGGATTTGTCGGGAGGACTGAAGCTTTCTTT. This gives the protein CASSLGFVGRTEAFF.

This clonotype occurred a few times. The CDR3 region is CASSPGTVLETQYF. DNA for the CDR3: TGCGCCAGCAGCCCCGGGACCGTATTAGAGACCCAGTACTTC. The chain employs TRBV5-1 and TRBJ2-5, with D perhaps TRBD1 or TRBD2 (5 bases each). CDR1 and CDR2 (germline): SGHRS, YFSETQ. There are 14 residues in the CDR3. V was shortened by 4 bases and J by 4 bases, with 14 bases between the two germline ends.

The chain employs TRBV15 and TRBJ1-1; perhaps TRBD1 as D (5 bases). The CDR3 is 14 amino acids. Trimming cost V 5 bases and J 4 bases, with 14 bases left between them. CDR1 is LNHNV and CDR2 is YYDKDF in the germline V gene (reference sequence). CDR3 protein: CATSVPGEFTEAFF. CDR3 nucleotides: TGTGCCACCAGCGTACCGGGGGAATTCACTGAAGCTTTCTTT. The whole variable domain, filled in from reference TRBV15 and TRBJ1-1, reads DAMVIQNPRYQVTQFGKPVTLSCSQTLNHNVMYWYQQKSSQAPKLLFHYYDKDFNNEADTPDNFQSRRPNTSFCFLDIRSPGLGDTAMYLCATSVPGEFTEAFFGQGTRLTVV.

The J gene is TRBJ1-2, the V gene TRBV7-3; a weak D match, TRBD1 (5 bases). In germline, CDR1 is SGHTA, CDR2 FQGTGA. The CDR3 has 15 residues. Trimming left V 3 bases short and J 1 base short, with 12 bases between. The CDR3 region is CASSFGSGLNYGYTF. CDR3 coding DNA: TGTGCCAGCAGCTTTGGTTCAGGGCTTAACTATGGCTACACCTTC.

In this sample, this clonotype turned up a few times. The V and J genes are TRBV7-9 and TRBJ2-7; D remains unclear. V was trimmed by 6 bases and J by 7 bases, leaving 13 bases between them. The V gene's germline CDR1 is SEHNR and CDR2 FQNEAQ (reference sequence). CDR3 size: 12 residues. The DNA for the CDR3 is TGTGCCAGCAGTTCGGCGATAGGGGAGCAGTACGTC. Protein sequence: CASSSAIGEQYV.

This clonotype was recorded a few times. CDR3 protein: CASSSQGSSSYGYTF. The CDR3 DNA is TGTGCCAGCAGCTCGCAGGGATCAAGCTCCTATGGCTACACCTTC. J is TRBJ1-2 and V is TRBV12-3 or TRBV12-4, with D perhaps TRBD1 (5 bases). Trimming stripped 6 bases from V and 4 bases from J, with 18 bases between. CDR3 length: 15 amino acids.

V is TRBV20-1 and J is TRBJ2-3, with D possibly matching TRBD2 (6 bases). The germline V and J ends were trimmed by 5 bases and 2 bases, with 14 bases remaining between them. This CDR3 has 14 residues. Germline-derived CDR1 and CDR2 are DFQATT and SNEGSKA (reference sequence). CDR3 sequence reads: CSAPAAGFTDTQYF. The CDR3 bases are TGCAGTGCTCCAGCCGCGGGGTTCACAGATACGCAGTATTTT.

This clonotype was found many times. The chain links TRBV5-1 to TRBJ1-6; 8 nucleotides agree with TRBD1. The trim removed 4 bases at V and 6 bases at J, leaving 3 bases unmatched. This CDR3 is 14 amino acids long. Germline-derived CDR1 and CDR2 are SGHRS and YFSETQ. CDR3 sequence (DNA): TGCGCCAGCAGCGCGGGACAGGCTAATTCACCCCTCCACTTT. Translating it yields CASSAGQANSPLHF.

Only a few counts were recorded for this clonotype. CDR3: CASSQWPHNFEFF. The DNA for the CDR3 is TGTGCCAGCAGCCAATGGCCGCATAATTTCGAGTTCTTC. The chain joins TRBV14 to TRBJ2-1, with no clear D. Germline values: CDR1 SGHDN, CDR2 FVKESK. The germline V and J ends were trimmed by 2 bases and 14 bases, with 16 bases remaining between them. This CDR3 has 13 amino acids.

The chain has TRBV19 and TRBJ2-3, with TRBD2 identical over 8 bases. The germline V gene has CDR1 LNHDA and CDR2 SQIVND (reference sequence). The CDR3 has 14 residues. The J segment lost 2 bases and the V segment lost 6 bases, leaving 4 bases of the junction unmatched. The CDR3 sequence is CASRERGLTDTQYF. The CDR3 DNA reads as TGTGCCAGTAGGGAGCGGGGGCTCACAGATACGCAGTATTTT. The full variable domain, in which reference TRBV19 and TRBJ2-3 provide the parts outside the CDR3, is DGGITQSPKYLFRKEGQNVTLSCEQNLNHDAMYWYRQDPGQGLRLIYYSQIVNDFQKGDIAEGYSVSREKKESFPLTVTSAQKNPTAFYLCASRERGLTDTQYFGPGTRLTVL.